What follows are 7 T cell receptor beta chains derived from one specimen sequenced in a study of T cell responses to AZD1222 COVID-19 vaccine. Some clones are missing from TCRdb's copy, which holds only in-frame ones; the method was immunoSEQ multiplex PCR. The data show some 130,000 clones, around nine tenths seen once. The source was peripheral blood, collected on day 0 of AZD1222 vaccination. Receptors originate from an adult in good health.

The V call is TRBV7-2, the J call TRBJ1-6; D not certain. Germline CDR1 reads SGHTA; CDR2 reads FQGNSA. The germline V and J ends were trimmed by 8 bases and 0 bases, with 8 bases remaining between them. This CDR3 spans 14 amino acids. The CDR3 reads CASGHSSYNSPLHF. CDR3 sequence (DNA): TGTGCCAGCGGGCACAGCTCCTATAATTCACCCCTCCACTTT.

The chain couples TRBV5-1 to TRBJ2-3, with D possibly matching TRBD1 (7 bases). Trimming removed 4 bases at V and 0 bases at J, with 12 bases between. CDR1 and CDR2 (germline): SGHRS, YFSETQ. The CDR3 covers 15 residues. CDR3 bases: TGCGCCAGCAGCCGCGGGGACAGCAGCACAGATACGCAGTATTTT. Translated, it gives CASSRGDSSTDTQYF.

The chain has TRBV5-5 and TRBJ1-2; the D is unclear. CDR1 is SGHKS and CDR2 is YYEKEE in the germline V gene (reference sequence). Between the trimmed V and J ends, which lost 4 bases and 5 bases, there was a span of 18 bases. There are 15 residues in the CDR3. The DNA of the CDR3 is TGTGCCAGCAGCCCCGGGCCCGAAGGGCCTTATGGCTACACCTTC. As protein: CASSPGPEGPYGYTF.

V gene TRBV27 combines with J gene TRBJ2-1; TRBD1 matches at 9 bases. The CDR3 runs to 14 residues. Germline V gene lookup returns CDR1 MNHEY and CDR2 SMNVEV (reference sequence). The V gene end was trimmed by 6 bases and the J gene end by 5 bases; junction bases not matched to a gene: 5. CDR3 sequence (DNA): TGTGCCAGCAGCGACAGGGGGGCCCACAATGAGCAGTTCTTC. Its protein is CASSDRGAHNEQFF.

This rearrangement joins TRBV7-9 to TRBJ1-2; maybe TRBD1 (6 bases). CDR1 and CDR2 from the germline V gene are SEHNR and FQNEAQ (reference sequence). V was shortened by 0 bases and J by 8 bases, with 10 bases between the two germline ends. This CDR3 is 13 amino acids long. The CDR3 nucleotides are TGTGCCAGCAGCTTAGCGGGGGGCAGCGGCTACACCTTC. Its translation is CASSLAGGSGYTF.

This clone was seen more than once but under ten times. The CDR3, as DNA: TGTGCCAGCATCCCATTCGTTTCAGAGAACACTGAAGCTTTCTTT. It is translated as CASIPFVSENTEAFF. This chain links TRBV9 with TRBJ1-1; D remains unclear. V was clipped by 6 bases and J by 1 base, with 16 bases between them. Germline V CDR1 and CDR2: SGDLS, YYNGEE. CDR3 length equals 15 residues.

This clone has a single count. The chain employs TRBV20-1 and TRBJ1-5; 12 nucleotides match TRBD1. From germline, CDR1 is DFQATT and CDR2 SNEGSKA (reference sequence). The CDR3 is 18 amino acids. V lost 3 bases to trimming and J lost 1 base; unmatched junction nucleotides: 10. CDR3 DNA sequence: TGCAGTGCTAGTGATGGGACAGGGGGCGGGTGGAGCAATCAGCCCCAGCATTTT. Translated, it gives CSASDGTGGGWSNQPQHF.